What follows describes a single TCR beta chain. The target antigen is unknown. CDR3 length: 13 amino acids. Germline CDR1 SQVTM, CDR2 ANQGSEA. Trimming removed 2 bases from V and 0 bases from J, with 8 bases in between. Unique molecular identifiers were in the cDNA, with template-switch universal primer binding. In TCRdb, the 5' RACE reads were re-called with MiXCR into one record per CDR3 protein. The sample records some 240,000 distinct CDR3 sequences, roughly 8% being singletons. The sample belongs to a study of identical twins. Overall study findings and caveats: In drawing conclusions, the study used cross-sectional statistical analysis and did not follow the same donors. The study found excess low generation probability among twin-shared out-of-frame alpha sequences.

The sample was also reused in another study, on yellow fever vaccine responses in identical twins. From that second work: It has been reported that, in twins, the vaccine T cell response seemed partly convergent and partly personalized.

The chain links TRBV29-1 to TRBJ2-7; D uncertain. The sequence was collected from a woman between 18 and 29 years old in good health. The material sequenced was CD8+ T cells sorted from blood. Here the CDR3 DNA reads TGCAGCGTTGAACAGGCAGACTCCTACGAGCAGTACTTC. This sequence encodes CSVEQADSYEQYF.